A selection of T cell receptor beta chains follows, all from one sample in a study of cytomegalovirus exposure and HLA in healthy donors. Sequencing was performed with immunoSEQ multiplex PCR; in TCRdb, only in-frame clones are kept and a portion is missing. Among 120,000 to 150,000 clones, roughly 85% were seen once, and the ten largest hold less than 4%. The source material was PBMCs. These receptors all come from a male donor in good health and CMV-seronegative. Both conserved end residues are part of each CDR3. The D gene is left open where the match is weak. Rows may omit the clone size; those that give it use once, few, many or a size class.

D	size	V	J	DNA	CDR3
TRBD1	few	TRBV5-6	TRBJ1-6	TGTGCCAGCAGCTTGGCCGGGACAGCTTATAATTCACCCCTCCACTTT	CASSLAGTAYNSPLHF
NA	NA	TRBV7-2	TRBJ2-2	TGTGCCAGCAGCCCAGGGAACACCGGGGAGCTGTTTTTT	CASSPGNTGELFF
NA	NA	TRBV11-2	TRBJ1-3	TGTGCCAGCAGCTCAGGGGTTACTGGAAACACCATATATTTT	CASSSGVTGNTIYF
NA	NA	TRBV6-6	TRBJ2-7	TGTGCCAGCAGGGATTTTGCCGGGACCTACGAGCAGTACTTC	CASRDFAGTYEQYF
TRBD1	few	TRBV6-6	TRBJ2-2	TGTGCCAGCGCCCCGGCAGGGGGGAACACCGGGGAGCTGTTTTTT	CASAPAGGNTGELFF
NA	NA	TRBV21-1	TRBJ1-2	TGTGCCAGCAGCAAAGCGACAGGGGGCGGCTACACCTTC	CASSKATGGGYTF
NA	NA	TRBV7-9	TRBJ2-1	TGTGCCAGCAGCGGCCGGGGAGCTACCAATGAGCAGTTCTTC	CASSGRGATNEQFF
TRBD1	NA	TRBV5-6	TRBJ1-2	TGTGCCAGCAGCCAAGACAGGGTGGATGGCTACACCTTC	CASSQDRVDGYTF
TRBD2	NA	TRBV27	TRBJ2-3	TGTGCCAGCAGTTTATTTAGCGGGAGGGCCTCTGTCAATACGCAGTATTTT	CASSLFSGRASVNTQYF
TRBD2	once	TRBV7-2	TRBJ2-5	TGTGCCAGCAGCGCCCGGCCTAGCGGGGGGGCAAAGACCCAGTACTTC	CASSARPSGGAKTQYF
TRBD1	NA	TRBV9	TRBJ1-2	TGTGCCAGCAGCTCAGACAGGGTTGGCGGCTACACCTTC	CASSSDRVGGYTF
NA	NA	TRBV11-2	TRBJ2-2	TGTGCCAGCAGCTTAGATTTCGGGGGAGTAACCGGGGAGCTGTTTTTT	CASSLDFGGVTGELFF
NA	NA	TRBV28	TRBJ1-1	TGTGCCAGTGACCGAGGCCTCACTGAAGCTTTCTTT	CASDRGLTEAFF
TRBD2	NA	TRBV5-1	TRBJ2-5	TGCGCCAGCAGCTTGGGGTCGACTAGCGGGGGGGCGGAGACCCAGTACTTC	CASSLGSTSGGAETQYF
NA	few	TRBV29-1	TRBJ2-6	TGCAGCGTTGAATCGGGGGTTGGGGCCAACGTCCTGACTTTC	CSVESGVGANVLTF
NA	NA	TRBV7-3	TRBJ1-1	TGTGCCAGCAGCTTTAGATTGAACACTGAAGCTTTCTTT	CASSFRLNTEAFF
NA	NA	TRBV27	TRBJ2-3	TGCGCCAGCAGTTTAACGGGGGTACAGACAACAGATACGCAGTATTTT	CASSLTGVQTTDTQYF
TRBD2	NA	TRBV4-1	TRBJ2-4	TGCGCCAGCAGGGCCTTGGGACTAGCAAAAAACATTCAGTACTTC	CASRALGLAKNIQYF
TRBD1	NA	TRBV13	TRBJ1-6	TGTGCCAGCAGCTTGACAGGGTATGAGAATTCACCCCTCCACTTT	CASSLTGYENSPLHF
NA	NA	TRBV19	TRBJ1-2	TGTGCCGGGTCGACTGGTCTCAGCGGCTACACCTTC	CAGSTGLSGYTF
NA	NA	TRBV28	TRBJ1-5	TGTGCCAGCAGTTCCCCTCATCTAACAGGGAGCCTAACCCTTGGCAATCAGCCCCAGCATTTT	CASSSPHLTGSLTLGNQPQHF
NA	NA	TRBV9	TRBJ2-3	TGTGCCAGCAGCGTAGGTCGGGGGGCACAAGATACGCAGTATTTT	CASSVGRGAQDTQYF
TRBD1	NA	TRBV29-1	TRBJ1-1	TGCAGCGGGCTCGGACAGGGGTACACTGAAGCTTTCTTT	CSGLGQGYTEAFF
NA	NA	TRBV4-3	TRBJ1-1	TGCGCCAGCAGCCTACTTAGGAACACTGAAGCTTTCTTT	CASSLLRNTEAFF
NA	NA	TRBV11-2	TRBJ1-1	TGTGCCAGCAGCTGGCCCAGGGTCGGCACTGAAGCTTTCTTT	CASSWPRVGTEAFF
TRBD2	once	TRBV27	TRBJ2-1	TGTGCCAGCAGTCTTAATTCCCGGACTAGCGGGACGAGGGCGGGGCAGTTCTTC	CASSLNSRTSGTRAGQFF
NA	NA	TRBV14	TRBJ1-1	TGTGCCAGCAGCCAAGATTGGGGCAGGGTGGACACTGAAGCTTTCTTT	CASSQDWGRVDTEAFF
TRBD1	NA	TRBV2	TRBJ1-5	TGTGCCAGCAGTAGCTCCGGACAGGGGTTCAATCAGCCCCAGCATTTT	CASSSSGQGFNQPQHF
NA	NA	TRBV14	TRBJ1-4	TGTGCCAGCAGCCAATCCCCCGCAACTAATGAAAAACTGTTTTTT	CASSQSPATNEKLFF
TRBD2	NA	TRBV11-2	TRBJ2-7	TGTGCCAGCAGCTCCTTGGGACTAGCGGGAGTAACCTCCTACGAGCAGTACTTC	CASSSLGLAGVTSYEQYF
NA	few	TRBV4-1	TRBJ2-7	TGCGCCAGCAGCCAAGATAGGGGGTCCTACGAGCAGTACTTC	CASSQDRGSYEQYF
NA	NA	TRBV7-6	TRBJ2-2	TGTGCCAGCAGCTTATCCGTAGCTGGCGGGGAGCTGTTTTTT	CASSLSVAGGELFF
TRBD1	NA	TRBV5-1	TRBJ2-3	TGCGCCAGCAGCTTCGGACAGGGGTATGCAGATACGCAGTATTTT	CASSFGQGYADTQYF
TRBD1	NA	TRBV7-9	TRBJ2-1	TGTGCCAGCAGCTTACAGGGACAGGGGGATGAGCAGTTCTTC	CASSLQGQGDEQFF
TRBD2	once	TRBV4-2	TRBJ2-5	TGTGCCAGCAGCCGAGGACTAGCGGGAGTCGCAGAGACCCAGTACTTC	CASSRGLAGVAETQYF
NA	NA	TRBV4-3	TRBJ1-5	TGCGCCAGCAGCCGGTTGGTGGGAGTCGGTCAGCCCCAGCATTTT	CASSRLVGVGQPQHF
NA	NA	TRBV6-6	TRBJ2-1	TGTGCCAGCAGTTTTGAGGGCTCCTACAATGAGCAGTTCTTC	CASSFEGSYNEQFF
NA	NA	TRBV9	TRBJ2-2	TGTGCCAGCAGCGTAATGGGGGGGGCCGGCGGGGAGCTGTTTTTT	CASSVMGGAGGELFF
TRBD1	NA	TRBV4-1	TRBJ1-1	TGCGCCAGCAGCCCCGAGACAGGGGGGGACACTGAAGCTTTCTTT	CASSPETGGDTEAFF
NA	NA	TRBV11-2	TRBJ1-1	TGTGCCAGCAGCTTAGGGCAGGGACATTGGGGCACTGAAGCTTTCTTT	CASSLGQGHWGTEAFF
NA	NA	TRBV7-2	TRBJ1-5	TGTGCCAGCAGCTTAGGAGGGGGTTGGGACCTTAGTGGTGCCCAGCATTTT	CASSLGGGWDLSGAQHF
TRBD2	NA	TRBV19	TRBJ2-3	TGTGCCAGTAGGCTCACTAGCGGGAGGGCCGAGGGCACAGATACGCAGTATTTT	CASRLTSGRAEGTDTQYF
NA	NA	TRBV7-2	TRBJ1-3	TGTGCCAGCAGCTTGGCCCCGGGGGGTAGCTCTGGAAACACCATATATTTT	CASSLAPGGSSGNTIYF
NA	NA	TRBV5-6	TRBJ1-2	TGTGCCAGCAGCTTGGAATTTCAGTCTAACTATGGCTACACCTTC	CASSLEFQSNYGYTF
NA	NA	TRBV7-9	TRBJ1-1	TGTGCCAGCAGCCCAGGGTACACTGAAGCTTTCTTT	CASSPGYTEAFF
TRBD1	NA	TRBV28	TRBJ2-2	TGTGCCAGCAGTGCCCAGGGGGCCCGCGACACCGGGGAGCTGTTTTTT	CASSAQGARDTGELFF
NA	NA	TRBV5-4	TRBJ2-7	TGTGCCAGCAGCCCGCCGGGTTCCTCCTACGAGCAGTACTTC	CASSPPGSSYEQYF
TRBD2	NA	TRBV7-9	TRBJ2-1	TGTGCCAGCAGAATAGCGGGAGTCTACAATGAGCAGTTCTTC	CASRIAGVYNEQFF
NA	NA	TRBV19	TRBJ1-5	TGTGCCAGTAGTTATAGCAATCAGCCCCAGCATTTT	CASSYSNQPQHF
NA	NA	TRBV5-6	TRBJ2-7	TGTGCCAGCAGCTTGGGTAGTGGCTACGAGCAGTACTTC	CASSLGSGYEQYF
TRBD2	NA	TRBV7-3	TRBJ2-1	TGTGCCAGCAGGTCTAGCGGGGAGGGAGGCAATGAGCAGTTCTTC	CASRSSGEGGNEQFF
TRBD1	NA	TRBV19	TRBJ1-2	TGTGCCAGTAGTACGGTGACAGGGATGAACTATGGCTACACCTTC	CASSTVTGMNYGYTF
NA	NA	TRBV30	TRBJ1-2	TGTGCCTGGAGGCCGGGGGGAGTTCCTCAAGGCACCTTC	CAWRPGGVPQGTF